The 25 T cell receptor beta chains below all came from one sample that was sequenced in a study of shared clonotypes between healthy human individuals. Measured with immunoSEQ multiplex PCR; TCRdb has only the in-frame clones, and not every one. The sample lists millions of clones; over 85% were seen once. What was sequenced was naive CD4+ T cells sorted from blood. The subset denotes: CD45RA+ positively selected. Receptors originate from a man between 18 and 29 years old in good health.

The chain links TRBV6-1 to TRBJ2-5; TRBD1 agrees at 9 bases. J lost 5 bases, V lost 4 bases, and 8 bases had no gene match. The germline gives CDR1 MNHNS, CDR2 SASEGT. The CDR3 totals 15 residues. The DNA for the CDR3 is TGTGCCAGCAGTGTGGAACAGGGGGCGGGGGAGACCCAGTACTTC. It specifies CASSVEQGAGETQYF.

V is TRBV7-3 and J is TRBJ2-3; D is perhaps TRBD2 (5 bases). The ends were cut back, 5 bases at V and 0 bases at J, with 12 bases in the middle. This CDR3 spans 15 amino acids. Per germline, CDR1 SGHTA and CDR2 FQGTGA. The CDR3 is CASSPGGGSTDTQYF. CDR3 in DNA: TGTGCCAGCAGCCCAGGAGGCGGGAGCACAGATACGCAGTATTTT.

This rearrangement joins TRBV18 to TRBJ1-2, with a possible D match to TRBD1 (6 bases). The V gene's germline CDR1 is KGHSH and CDR2 LQKENI. The V end lost 6 bases, the J end lost 8 bases, and 22 bases lay between the germline ends. CDR3 length: 15 residues. The CDR3 bases are TGTGCCAGCTCGCCGGTAAATGGGGGGCATGAAGGCTACACCTTC. It translates to CASSPVNGGHEGYTF.

The chain employs TRBV5-4 and TRBJ2-1; perhaps TRBD2 as D (6 bases). Germline V CDR1 and CDR2: SGHNT, YYREEE (reference sequence). The CDR3 extends over 12 amino acids. The V and J ends lost 2 bases and 12 bases respectively, with 12 bases between them. CDR3 protein: CASSFGDWGQFF. The DNA of the CDR3 is TGTGCCAGCAGCTTCGGGGACTGGGGGCAGTTCTTC.

The chain combines TRBV29-1 with TRBJ2-7; D might be TRBD1 or TRBD2, each matching 6 bases. Germline V gene lookup returns CDR1 SQVTM and CDR2 ANQGSEA. V was shortened by 1 base and J by 1 base, with 11 bases between the two germline ends. This CDR3 contains 14 residues. CDR3 coding DNA: TGCAGCGTTGAAGTCACAGGGAGGTCCTACGAGCAGTACTTC. This translates into CSVEVTGRSYEQYF.

DNA for the CDR3: TGCGCCAGCAGCCCCGGGACTAGCCTCCCCGGGGAGCTGTTTTTT. Protein sequence: CASSPGTSLPGELFF. This chain joins TRBV5-1 and TRBJ2-2; 9 bases fit TRBD2. Germline assignment: CDR1 SGHRS and CDR2 YFSETQ. The ends lost 4 bases at V and 6 bases at J; junction bases unmatched: 7. The CDR3 has 15 amino acids.

This clone was observed a single time. The chain is built from TRBV5-1 and TRBJ2-5, with 10 bases lining up with TRBD2. In germline, CDR1 is SGHRS, CDR2 YFSETQ. The CDR3 totals 15 residues. The V segment lost 3 bases and the J segment 5 bases; nucleotides outside the gene matches: 7. CDR3 loop: CASSSGTSARETQYF. The CDR3 nucleotides read TGCGCCAGCAGCTCTGGGACTAGCGCTAGGGAGACCCAGTACTTC.

The gene calls are TRBV28 and TRBJ1-2; D not resolved. Germline V gives CDR1 MDHEN, CDR2 SYDVKM. CDR3 length: 14 amino acids. V lost 2 bases and J 4 bases, leaving 11 bases between the germline ends. CDR3: CASSLGGASYGYTF. The CDR3 region has the DNA TGTGCCAGCAGTTTAGGAGGCGCGAGCTATGGCTACACCTTC.

The rearrangement joins TRBV25-1 to TRBJ1-2, with TRBD1 identical over 7 bases. The V gene end was trimmed by 1 base and the J gene end by 4 bases; junction bases not matched to a gene: 9. The CDR3 runs to 16 residues. Germline V gene data show CDR1 as MGHDK and CDR2 as SYGVNS. The CDR3 here is CASSELWDSRRYGYTF. In DNA form, the CDR3 reads TGTGCCAGCAGTGAATTGTGGGACAGTCGACGCTATGGCTACACCTTC.

The table lists this clone with a count of one. V usage is TRBV5-1 and J usage is TRBJ1-4; 7 positions agree with TRBD1. Germline lookup yields CDR1 SGHRS and CDR2 YFSETQ. With V trimmed by 1 base and J by 2 bases, 5 bases remained unmatched. The CDR3 has 16 amino acids. The CDR3 nucleotides are TGCGCCAGCAGCTTGAGGGCAGGGGGTACTAATGAAAAACTGTTTTTT. This translates into CASSLRAGGTNEKLFF.

The CDR3 DNA is TGTGCCAGCAGCCCGCGGGACAGGGGGCGTCAGCCCCAGCATTTT. Encoded protein: CASSPRDRGRQPQHF. The chain couples TRBV7-3 to TRBJ1-5; 12 positions agree with TRBD1. This CDR3 has 15 amino acids. Unmatched junction bases numbered 5, after V lost 5 bases and J lost 6 bases. The V gene's germline CDR1 is SGHTA and CDR2 FQGTGA. The variable domain in full, completed from reference TRBV7-3 and TRBJ1-5, reads GAGVSQTPSNKVTEKGKYVELRCDPISGHTALYWYRQSLGQGPEFLIYFQGTGAADDSGLPNDRFFAVRPEGSVSTLKIQRTERGDSAVYLCASSPRDRGRQPQHFGDGTRLSIL.

Of note for this clone: Other DNA sequences within the sample encode an identical CDR3. The rearrangement links TRBV2 to TRBJ2-7; D is unresolved. CDR3 length: 12 residues. Trimming took 4 bases from V and 4 from J, leaving 8 bases between them. Germline CDR1 reads SNHLY; CDR2 reads FYNNEI. CDR3 DNA: TGTGCCAGCAGTGCCGACTTGTACGAGCAGTACTTC. Translated: CASSADLYEQYF.

The chain uses TRBV6-6 and TRBJ2-7; TRBD2 agrees at 8 bases. The CDR3 consists of 15 residues. The trim removed 0 bases at V and 4 bases at J, leaving 5 bases unmatched. Per the germline V gene, CDR1 is MNHNY and CDR2 is SVGAGI (reference sequence). Here the CDR3 DNA reads TGTGCCAGCAGTTACTCCGGGACTAGTCTATACGAGCAGTACTTC. This codes for CASSYSGTSLYEQYF.

For this clone: This specimen includes other DNA sequences encoding the same CDR3. The gene calls are TRBV30 and TRBJ2-6; D perhaps matches TRBD2 (5 bases). The V gene's germline CDR1 is GTSNPN and CDR2 SVGIG (reference sequence). Between the trimmed V and J ends, which lost 0 bases and 0 bases, there was a span of 6 bases. This CDR3 is 15 amino acids long. The CDR3 DNA follows: TGTGCCTGGAGTGTACGGGGCTCTGGGGCCAACGTCCTGACTTTC. Translating it yields CAWSVRGSGANVLTF.

This rearrangement joins TRBV9 to TRBJ2-7; TRBD1 aligns across 9 bases. There are 15 residues in the CDR3. Germline V lookup: CDR1 SGDLS, CDR2 YYNGEE. Trimming at V came to 4 bases and at J to 5 bases, leaving 10 bases not matched to a gene. CDR3 amino acids: CASSPLGQGKNEQYF. CDR3 DNA: TGTGCCAGCAGCCCGCTGGGACAGGGAAAAAACGAGCAGTACTTC.

V usage is TRBV7-9 and J usage is TRBJ1-1; no clear D. The V and J ends lost 5 bases and 5 bases respectively, with 15 bases between them. The V gene's germline CDR1 is SEHNR and CDR2 FQNEAQ (reference sequence). The CDR3 is 14 amino acids. CDR3 loop: CASSRLQWNTEAFF. CDR3 sequence (DNA): TGTGCCAGCAGCCGACTGCAGTGGAATACTGAAGCTTTCTTT.

The chain joins TRBV30 to TRBJ2-1, with a weak D call TRBD2 (6 bases). Germline lookup yields CDR1 GTSNPN and CDR2 SVGIG (reference sequence). The CDR3 totals 13 residues. The V end was cut by 2 bases, the J end by 7 bases, with 12 bases between. The CDR3: CAWSLGLGNEQFF. CDR3 DNA sequence: TGTGCCTGGAGTTTGGGACTTGGAAATGAGCAGTTCTTC.

The chain combines TRBV29-1 with TRBJ2-3, with D possibly TRBD2 on 6 matching bases. V was shortened by 6 bases and J by 1 base, with 17 bases between the two germline ends. The CDR3 is 15 amino acids. Looked up from germline, CDR1 is SQVTM and CDR2 is ANQGSEA. This chain's CDR3 is CSVPRLVRGTDTQYF. The CDR3 DNA reads as TGCAGCGTGCCCCGACTAGTAAGGGGCACAGATACGCAGTATTTT.

Comment on this clone: This sample also contains other DNA sequences that code for the same CDR3. V and J are TRBV28 and TRBJ2-2, with D unclear. From germline, CDR1 is MDHEN and CDR2 SYDVKM. Trimming left V 1 base short and J 8 bases short, with 5 bases between. The CDR3 spans 12 residues. The CDR3 spells CASSLSRGELFF. DNA for the CDR3: TGTGCCAGCAGTTTATCAAGGGGGGAGCTGTTTTTT.

The chain is built from TRBV5-1 and TRBJ2-2; TRBD2 might be the D (5 bases). The CDR3 is 16 residues long. CDR1 is SGHRS, CDR2 YFSETQ, per germline. V dropped 4 bases and J dropped 4 bases, with 17 bases sitting between them. Here the CDR3 DNA reads TGCGCCAGCAGCCGGGATGGACTGTCGGGCACCGGGGAGCTGTTTTTT. Translating it yields CASSRDGLSGTGELFF.

V and J are TRBV10-2 and TRBJ2-5; 14 bases agree with TRBD2. The CDR3 extends over 17 amino acids. Germline V gives CDR1 WSHSY, CDR2 SAAADI. Germline trimming cut 6 bases from V and 3 bases from J; bases unmatched to any gene: 9. Here the CDR3 reads CASRPGLAGVGKETQYF. The DNA for the CDR3 is TGCGCCAGCAGACCGGGACTAGCGGGAGTGGGTAAAGAGACCCAGTACTTC.

This chain links TRBV23-1 with TRBJ2-7; D is perhaps TRBD1 (5 bases). TRBV23-1 is classed as an ORF, of uncertain function. This CDR3 comprises 11 residues. V was clipped by 4 bases and J by 7 bases, with 8 bases between them. The CDR3 bases are TGCGCCAGCAGTCCGAGACAGGAGCAGTACTTC. Translation: CASSPRQEQYF.

Note on this clone: Within the sample, other DNA sequences also encode this same CDR3. J is TRBJ2-7 and V is TRBV5-1; 9 nucleotides line up with TRBD2. The germline gives CDR1 SGHRS, CDR2 YFSETQ. The CDR3 runs to 12 residues. With 8 bases clipped from V and 0 bases from J, the junction kept 0 bases outside the gene matches. The DNA for the CDR3 is TGCGCCAGTAGCGGGAGCTCCTACGAGCAGTACTTC. Its protein product is CASSGSSYEQYF.

This clone was seen only once. J is TRBJ1-2 and V is TRBV5-1; D gene unclear. V was shortened by 3 bases and J by 0 bases, with 9 bases between the two germline ends. CDR1 is SGHRS, CDR2 YFSETQ, per germline. This CDR3 region has 14 residues. The CDR3 reads CASSSLDPNYGYTF. CDR3 DNA sequence: TGCGCCAGCAGCTCCCTTGATCCTAACTATGGCTACACCTTC. Supplemented by reference TRBV5-1 and TRBJ1-2, the full variable domain reads KAGVTQTPRYLIKTRGQQVTLSCSPISGHRSVSWYQQTPGQGLQFLFEYFSETQRNKGNFPGRFSGRQFSNSRSEMNVSTLELGDSALYLCASSSLDPNYGYTFGSGTRLTVV.

For the CDR3, the DNA is TGTGCCAGCAGCGTAGTCCAGGGTGGTTCACCCCTCCACTTT. Encoded protein: CASSVVQGGSPLHF. The rearrangement joins TRBV9 to TRBJ1-6, with a tentative D call TRBD1 (5 bases). Trimming stripped 0 bases from V and 9 bases from J, with 10 bases between. Germline CDR1 reads SGDLS; CDR2 reads YYNGEE. CDR3 length: 14 amino acids.